These T cell receptor beta chains were read from a single sample in a study of breast tumors, draining lymph nodes, adjacent tissues. In TCRdb, the multiplex PCR reads were re-called with MiXCR into one record per CDR3 protein. The sample lists approximately 230,000 distinct CDR3 sequences, approximately 36% occurring once. The sequenced sample consisted of axillary lymph node tissue. Receptors originate from a female donor with breast cancer. Some clones in this sample may be carry-over from other donors' samples. CDR3s include the opening cysteine and the closing phenylalanine or tryptophan. The D gene is left open where the match is weak. Clone size, where shown, is once, few, many, or a class for clones that have expanded.

cdr3_nt cdr3_aa clone_size j_call v_call d_call
TGTGCCAGCAGTGCCACTGCGGGGGCCGGGACCGGGGAGCTGTTTTTT CASSATAGAGTGELFF - TRBJ2-2 TRBV28 -
TGTGCCAGTAGTATATTAGGGTCGGACACTGAAGCTTTCTTT CASSILGSDTEAFF - TRBJ1-1 TRBV19 -
TGTGCCATCAGGACCCATGGGGGGTATGGAGATACGCAGTATTTT CAIRTHGGYGDTQYF many TRBJ2-3 TRBV10-3 -
TGTGCCAGCAGTTCTCCGGGACAGGGGGTTAATTCACCCCTCCACTTT CASSSPGQGVNSPLHF - TRBJ1-6 TRBV12-3/TRBV12-4 TRBD1
TGTGCCAGCAGTTACCTGACAGGGGCCAGACACAATGAGCAGTATTTT CASSYLTGARHNEQYF - TRBJ2-3 TRBV6-6 TRBD1
TGCAGTGCTAGTTTGCCACCTTCTTGGGAGCAGTACTTC CSASLPPSWEQYF many TRBJ2-7 TRBV20-1 -
TGTGCCAGCAGTTTAAGCGACTCCAACTATGGCTACACCTTC CASSLSDSNYGYTF few TRBJ1-2 TRBV12-3/TRBV12-4 -
TGTGCCAGCAGCTTTCTAGCGGGAGGGCCGGGGCAAGAGACCCAGTACTTC CASSFLAGGPGQETQYF - TRBJ2-5 TRBV5-6 TRBD2
TGTGCCAGCAGTGAGGGGGGCCGGGCAGATACGCAGTATTTT CASSEGGRADTQYF few TRBJ2-3 TRBV6-1 -
TGTGCCAGCGGGGGGGACACTGAAGCTTTCTTT CASGGDTEAFF - TRBJ1-1 TRBV7-2 -
TGTGCCAGCAGTCCCGACAGAATGAGTCAGCCCCAGCATTTT CASSPDRMSQPQHF many TRBJ1-5 TRBV12-3/TRBV12-4 -
TGTGCCAGCAGTGGTAGGCTTGCTAGCACAGATACGCAGTATTTT CASSGRLASTDTQYF many TRBJ2-3 TRBV2 -
TGCGCCAGCAGCCAAGAAGGGGGGAGAGGTACGTCAGACACCTTC CASSQEGGRGTSDTF many TRBJ1-2 TRBV4-1 -
TGTGCCATCAGTGGCGGGACTACCAACACCGGGGAGCTGTTTTTT CAISGGTTNTGELFF many TRBJ2-2 TRBV10-3 TRBD2
TGTGCCAGCAGCTTCAAAACAGGGAACCGGCAGGTGTTGCAGTATTTT CASSFKTGNRQVLQYF many TRBJ2-3 TRBV7-8 -
TGCAGTGCTCCGGACAGGGGAAATAACTATGGCTACACCTTC CSAPDRGNNYGYTF many TRBJ1-2 TRBV20-1 TRBD1
TGTGCCAGCCCGAGACAGGTCTATAATTCACCCCTCCACTTT CASPRQVYNSPLHF many TRBJ1-6 TRBV19 -
TGTGCCAGCAGCCCCACAGGGGGCGGTAGGAAGCAGTATTTT CASSPTGGGRKQYF - TRBJ2-3 TRBV9 TRBD1
TGTGCCAGCAGCCCACGCGTGGGGATGGAGACCCAGTACTTC CASSPRVGMETQYF many TRBJ2-5 TRBV6-2/TRBV6-3 -
TGCGCCAGCAGCGGCTTCGGACTAGGCGGGACCGGGGAGCTGTTTTTT CASSGFGLGGTGELFF - TRBJ2-2 TRBV5-1 TRBD2
TGTGCCAGCAGTGACCCGGGGGGACCCTACGAGCAGTACTTC CASSDPGGPYEQYF - TRBJ2-7 TRBV6-1 TRBD2
TGTGCCAGCAGCTCGGAAGGGACAGATACGCAGTATTTT CASSSEGTDTQYF - TRBJ2-3 TRBV7-3 -
TGCAGTGCTGCCCGGACTAGCGGAACCTACGAGCAGTACTTC CSAARTSGTYEQYF many TRBJ2-7 TRBV20-1 TRBD2
TGTGCCAGCAGCGTAGAGGGGCAACGCTATGGCTACACCTTC CASSVEGQRYGYTF many TRBJ1-2 TRBV9 -
TGCAGTGCTAGGACTAGCGGGGGGGCCTTAAGCACAGATACGCAGTATTTT CSARTSGGALSTDTQYF - TRBJ2-3 TRBV20-1 TRBD2
TGTGCCAGCAGCTCCTCTACAGGGGTCAGGGACTATGGCTACACCTTC CASSSSTGVRDYGYTF - TRBJ1-2 TRBV7-9 TRBD1
TGTGCCAGCAGCTTACCATATCAGGGGTATGGCTACACCTTC CASSLPYQGYGYTF many TRBJ1-2 TRBV7-9 -
TGTGCCAGTAGGGACGGGGGCACTTATAATTCACCCCTCCACTTT CASRDGGTYNSPLHF - TRBJ1-6 TRBV19 -
TGCGCCAGCAGCCAAGATCACGCCAGGGACACGCAGTATTTT CASSQDHARDTQYF many TRBJ2-3 TRBV4-1 -
TGCAGTGCTAGAGGGGACCGGGACCGATCCTATGGCTACACCTTC CSARGDRDRSYGYTF many TRBJ1-2 TRBV20-1 -
TGTGCCAGCAGCCAACAGCTCCACGAGCAGTACTTC CASSQQLHEQYF - TRBJ2-7 TRBV3-1 -
TGTGCCAGCAGCGCGATCAGGGGGGTCTACATTGAGCAGTTCTTC CASSAIRGVYIEQFF once TRBJ2-1 TRBV5-8 -
TGTGCCAGCAGCTTAATCGGGACAGACTATGGCTACACCTTC CASSLIGTDYGYTF many TRBJ1-2 TRBV7-9 TRBD1
TGTGCCAGTAACTTAGGGACAGGGGCCGGCACAGATACGCAGTATTTT CASNLGTGAGTDTQYF many TRBJ2-3 TRBV19 TRBD1
TGTGCCAGCAGCCGAACGACAGGGGAAGGCTACACCTTC CASSRTTGEGYTF many TRBJ1-2 TRBV7-3 TRBD1
TGTGCCATCAGTGGGGCAGGGGGCGGGGGCAATGAGCAGTTCTTC CAISGAGGGGNEQFF - TRBJ2-1 TRBV6-5 -
TGTGCCAGCTCACCACCGACACAGGGGTCAGATACGCAGTATTTT CASSPPTQGSDTQYF - TRBJ2-3 TRBV18 TRBD1
TGTGCCAGCAGTGAAATCAGAGCTGACAGGATTTCTTACGAGCAGTACTTC CASSEIRADRISYEQYF many TRBJ2-7 TRBV2 -
TGTGCCACCAGTGGTTTGGTACTAGCGGGGCAAGAGACCCAGTACTTC CATSGLVLAGQETQYF - TRBJ2-5 TRBV24-1 TRBD2
TGCAGTGCTAGGACTAGCGGGAGATACGAGCAGTACTTC CSARTSGRYEQYF - TRBJ2-7 TRBV20-1 TRBD2
TGTGCCAGCAGTCACTCGAGAAGCGGGGGCCCCTACAATGAGCAGTTCTTC CASSHSRSGGPYNEQFF - TRBJ2-1 TRBV6-2/TRBV6-3 TRBD2
TGTGCCAGCAGCCTCAGGGGGCTCAGGGATGAGCAGTTCTTC CASSLRGLRDEQFF many TRBJ2-1 TRBV7-3 TRBD1
TGCGCCAGCAGCTCGGTGACAGGGAATGACCAGTTCTTC CASSSVTGNDQFF - TRBJ2-1 TRBV5-1 TRBD1
TGTGCCAGTAGCGGGGGGGCCTCCTACAATGAGCAGTTCTTC CASSGGASYNEQFF many TRBJ2-1 TRBV19 TRBD2
TGTGCCAGCAGCTCTACTGGGACTAGCGGGGGGGCCAAAAACATTCAGTACTTC CASSSTGTSGGAKNIQYF few TRBJ2-4 TRBV11-2 TRBD2
TGTGCCAGCAGTTCCGGGACAGGGGCCTATGGCTACACCTTC CASSSGTGAYGYTF few TRBJ1-2 TRBV6-2/TRBV6-3 TRBD1
TGTGCCAGCAGCCAAGAGCGACTCGTGGGCGAGCAGCCCTTC CASSQERLVGEQPF - TRBJ2-7 TRBV14 -
TGTGCCAGCAGCCAACTGACAGGGGGCATTGGCTACACCTTC CASSQLTGGIGYTF - TRBJ1-2 TRBV7-9 TRBD1